Below, 26 T cell receptor beta chains from the same sample are listed, as sequenced in a study of blood T cells in healthy people across ages (dated by TCRdb to between 2015 and 2017). The protocol used for the library was 5' RACE. These reads were obtained on an Illumina HiSeq 2500. A second PCR of roughly 7 to 11 cycles was performed with a sample-barcoded 5' primer and a J-beta primer mix. TCRdb's own reprocessing of the public reads used fastp at Q25 and MiXCR and kept productive beta chains. Merged by CDR3 protein, the rows form single entries marked with the most common genes and DNA. This sample gives hundreds of thousands of distinct CDR3 sequences in total; approximately 44% of them show up just once. Roughly 19% of the sample is in the top ten clones. The specimen sequenced was blood. These receptors came from a man aged 60-69 years in good health.

This clonotype has just a few counts. This chain uses TRBV20-1 with TRBJ2-1; 10 bases align to TRBD1. V shed 2 bases and J 4 bases; nucleotides not matched to a gene: 2. The CDR3 length is 14 residues. Germline CDR1 DFQATT, CDR2 SNEGSKA (reference sequence). CDR3 sequence reads: CSARRGQGYNEQFF. The CDR3 bases are TGCAGTGCTAGAAGGGGACAGGGGTACAATGAGCAGTTCTTC.

This clonotype was seen at least ten times. The chain recombines TRBV5-1 with TRBJ2-5, with TRBD2 as a possible D gene (5 bases). This CDR3 has 12 amino acids. Germline loops: CDR1 SGHRS, CDR2 YFSETQ. The V end lost 6 bases, the J end lost 4 bases, and 10 bases lay between the germline ends. In DNA form, the CDR3 reads TGCGCCAGCAACGACTATGCAGAGACCCAGTACTTC. It encodes CASNDYAETQYF.

This chain joins TRBV20-1 and TRBJ1-2; no reliable D call. The CDR3 covers 12 residues. Deletions cut 5 bases from V and 12 bases from J, with 19 bases between. From germline, CDR1 is DFQATT and CDR2 SNEGSKA (reference sequence). In DNA, the CDR3 is TGCAGTGCTCCCCATCGGGATTTTCTACACACCTTC. It codes for CSAPHRDFLHTF.

The chain couples TRBV4-3 to TRBJ2-1, with 10 bases fitting TRBD2. In germline, CDR1 is LGHNA, CDR2 YSLEER. The CDR3 loop spans 16 amino acids. V was clipped by 6 bases and J by 0 bases; unmatched bases: 5. CDR3 coding DNA: TGCGCCAGCAGGACCAGCGGGGGGGCCTCCTACAATGAGCAGTTCTTC. It encodes CASRTSGGASYNEQFF.

This clonotype came up once. The rearrangement joins TRBV6-1 to TRBJ2-4; 7 nucleotides agree with TRBD1. The DNA end favors TRBJ2-7, so the J call may be wrong. In germline, CDR1 is MNHNS, CDR2 SASEGT. This CDR3 is 16 amino acids long. The CDR3 region has the DNA TGTGCCAGCAGTGAAGGTATCGGGACAGCCATCTACGAGCAGTACTTC. It encodes CASSEGIGTAIYEQYF.

This sequence joins TRBV5-1 and TRBJ2-1; 12 nucleotides match TRBD2. The V gene end was trimmed by 5 bases and the J gene end by 9 bases; junction bases not matched to a gene: 9. Germline V gives CDR1 SGHRS, CDR2 YFSETQ. This CDR3 is 15 amino acids long. The DNA of the CDR3 is TGCGCCAGCAGAATGGGACTAGCGGGTGAGTCTGAGCAGTTCTTC. This encodes CASRMGLAGESEQFF.

This clonotype was seen at least ten times. This chain links TRBV21-1 with TRBJ2-7. TRBV21-1 is noted as a pseudogene. The CDR3 extends over 13 amino acids. CDR3 DNA: TGTGCCAGCAGCTCTCAGGCCGGCTACGAGCAGTACTTC. It encodes CASSSQAGYEQYF.

V gene TRBV20-1 combines with J gene TRBJ2-7; D remains ambiguous. The CDR3 loop spans 14 amino acids. V was trimmed by 6 bases and J by 1 base, leaving 16 bases between them. Germline V gene lookup returns CDR1 DFQATT and CDR2 SNEGSKA (reference sequence). The CDR3 here is CSALSIDTSYEQYF. CDR3 bases: TGCAGTGCCCTCTCTATCGACACTTCCTACGAGCAGTACTTC.

This clonotype has more than one count but fewer than ten. The chain couples TRBV7-2 to TRBJ2-7, with TRBD2 matching over 10 bases. The CDR3 spans 16 residues. J gave up 2 bases and V 3 bases, and 7 bases lay outside the gene matches. Germline CDR1 SGHTA, CDR2 FQGNSA. The CDR3 DNA reads as TGTGCCAGCAGCTTCGCACTAGCGGGGCCAACCTACGAGCAGTACTTC. This sequence encodes CASSFALAGPTYEQYF.

The chain recombines TRBV14 with TRBJ1-2; perhaps TRBD1 as D (6 bases). This CDR3 region has 15 residues. CDR1 is SGHDN, CDR2 FVKESK, per germline. V lost 1 base and J lost 4, with 13 bases in between. In nucleotides, the CDR3 is TGTGCCAGCAGCCAAGCCGGGGGCAGCATCTATGGCTACACCTTC. The encoded protein is CASSQAGGSIYGYTF.

This clonotype was detected only once. The rearrangement joins TRBV11-2 to TRBJ2-7; D ambiguous. The V gene's germline CDR1 is SGHAT and CDR2 FQNNGV. With 1 base removed from V and 0 bases from J, the gap between germline ends came to 16 bases. The CDR3 runs to 17 residues. The CDR3 sequence: CASSLGAGRTISYEQYF. For the CDR3, the DNA is TGTGCCAGCAGCTTAGGGGCCGGACGGACGATCTCCTACGAGCAGTACTTC. The whole variable domain, filled in from reference TRBV11-2 and TRBJ2-7, reads EAGVAQSPRYKIIEKRQSVAFWCNPISGHATLYWYQQILGQGPKLLIQFQNNGVVDDSQLPKDRFSAERLKGVDSTLKIQPAKLEDSAVYLCASSLGAGRTISYEQYFGPGTRLTVT.

The chain is built from TRBV5-1 and TRBJ2-4, with 7 bases fitting TRBD2. The J call may be incorrect, as the DNA end agrees better with TRBJ2-7. Germline lookup yields CDR1 SGHRS and CDR2 YFSETQ. The CDR3 is made up of 14 amino acids. The CDR3 sequence is CASSGAGDTYEQYF. The CDR3 DNA sequence: TGCGCCAGCAGCGGGGCGGGGGATACCTACGAGCAGTACTTC.

V usage is TRBV15 and J usage is TRBJ1-2; weak D call: TRBD1 (5 bases). Trimming removed 0 bases from V and 4 bases from J, with 12 bases in between. CDR1 LNHNV and CDR2 YYDKDF come from the germline V gene (reference sequence). CDR3 length equals 15 residues. CDR3 loop: CATSRDRAGFYGYTF. The CDR3 region has the DNA TGTGCCACCAGCAGAGACAGGGCAGGGTTCTATGGCTACACCTTC.

This clonotype occurred a few times. The chain combines TRBV15 with TRBJ1-2; 8 positions agree with TRBD1. This CDR3 is built from 16 residues. Germline lookup yields CDR1 LNHNV and CDR2 YYDKDF (reference sequence). The ends lost 1 base at V and 7 bases at J; junction bases unmatched: 11. The DNA for the CDR3 is TGTGCCACCAGCAGAGGCCCAGGGGGCCCAGTCTGTGGCTACACCTTC. This codes for CATSRGPGGPVCGYTF.

The chain carries TRBV6-1 and TRBJ1-1, with no clear D. The germline V gene has CDR1 MNHNS and CDR2 SASEGT. This CDR3 has 14 residues. Trimming took off 4 bases at V and 1 base at J, with 10 bases between the two ends. Here the CDR3 DNA reads TGTGCCAGCAGTGCCAACATGGCGAACACTGAAGCTTTCTTT. It yields the protein CASSANMANTEAFF.

The rearrangement links TRBV20-1 to TRBJ2-5; 11 bases align to TRBD2. The CDR3 covers 14 residues. Trimming took 2 bases from V and 11 from J; bases not matched to a gene: 10. In germline, CDR1 is DFQATT, CDR2 SNEGSKA (reference sequence). The CDR3 nucleotides are TGCAGTGCTAGACCTAGCGGGAGGTACAATGAGCAGTACTTC. The encoded protein is CSARPSGRYNEQYF.

This clonotype came up a few times. CDR3 coding DNA: TGCGCCAGCAGCCCCTCACGAAATACGCAGTATTTT. Translated, it gives CASSPSRNTQYF. The chain employs TRBV5-1 and TRBJ2-3; D unresolved. This CDR3 contains 12 residues. The ends were cut back, 4 bases at V and 7 bases at J, with 10 bases in the middle. The germline gives CDR1 SGHRS, CDR2 YFSETQ. Drawing the rest from reference TRBV5-1 and TRBJ2-3, the complete variable domain is KAGVTQTPRYLIKTRGQQVTLSCSPISGHRSVSWYQQTPGQGLQFLFEYFSETQRNKGNFPGRFSGRQFSNSRSEMNVSTLELGDSALYLCASSPSRNTQYFGPGTRLTVL.

In this sample, this clonotype turned up once. The genes are TRBV4-3 and TRBJ1-1; D not certain. The V end was cut by 4 bases, the J end by 0 bases, with 15 bases between. The germline V gene encodes CDR1 LGHNA and CDR2 YSLEER. The CDR3 runs to 16 residues. This chain's CDR3 is CASSPTIGSLNTEAFF. CDR3 coding DNA: TGCGCCAGCAGCCCTACCATCGGGAGTTTGAACACTGAAGCTTTCTTT.

The chain recombines TRBV12-3 or TRBV12-4 with TRBJ2-7; TRBD2 agrees at 10 bases. The J segment lost 3 bases and the V segment lost 4 bases, leaving 12 bases of the junction unmatched. The CDR3 totals 17 residues. CDR3 protein: CASSSRRGAGGLYEQYF. CDR3 coding DNA: TGTGCCAGCAGTTCCCGCCGGGGAGCGGGGGGGCTCTACGAGCAGTACTTC.

Worth noting for this clonotype: This may stem from a read error, because a much larger clone lies one nucleotide away. CDR3 nucleotide sequence: TGCGCCAGCAGCCAAGGAACCTCTTGGGCCAACGTCCTGACTTTC. This translates into CASSQGTSWANVLTF. The chain has TRBV4-3 and TRBJ2-6; D ambiguous. CDR3 size: 15 residues. Germline loops: CDR1 LGHNA, CDR2 YSLEER.

In the case of this clonotype: One junction end does not reproduce the germline sequence, and a read error may be involved. The gene calls are TRBV4-3 and TRBJ1-2; a possible D gene is TRBD1 (6 bases). Germline CDR1 LGHNA, CDR2 YSLEER. CDR3 length: 15 residues. This CDR3 is CACSRAGEGSYGYTF. In nucleotides, the CDR3 is TGCGCCTGCAGCCGGGCAGGGGAAGGAAGCTATGGCTACACCTTC.

The chain carries TRBV30 and TRBJ2-7, with 7 positions matching TRBD1. The length of the CDR3 is 15 residues. With 3 bases clipped from V and 2 bases from J, the junction kept 10 bases outside the gene matches. Germline values: CDR1 GTSNPN, CDR2 SVGIG (reference sequence). The CDR3 coding sequence is TGTGCCTGGAGGAGACAGGGTGGAATCCCCTACGAGCAGTACTTC. It is translated as CAWRRQGGIPYEQYF.

J is TRBJ1-1 and V is TRBV20-1; D is unresolved. The germline CDR1 and CDR2 sequences are DFQATT and SNEGSKA (reference sequence). V lost 0 bases and J lost 3, with 11 bases in between. The CDR3 is 14 residues long. Here the CDR3 reads CSARDSPADTEAFF. The DNA for the CDR3 is TGCAGTGCTAGAGATTCCCCGGCCGACACTGAAGCTTTCTTT.

This clonotype was observed a single time. The CDR3 DNA sequence: TGCGCCAGCAGCCAAACAGGGATTGGTAGCAATCAGCCCCAGCATTTT. Protein sequence: CASSQTGIGSNQPQHF. This chain uses TRBV4-1 with TRBJ1-5; a possible D gene is TRBD1 (6 bases). This CDR3 is built from 16 residues. Germline assignment: CDR1 MGHRA and CDR2 YSYEKL. V was shortened by 2 bases and J by 0 bases, with 11 bases between the two germline ends.

There are a few counts of this clonotype. This rearrangement joins TRBV5-1 to TRBJ2-7; TRBD1 matches at 9 bases. Trimming cost V 4 bases and J 4 bases; bases outside gene matches: 6. Germline V gene sequence: CDR1 SGHRS, CDR2 YFSETQ. This CDR3 has 14 amino acids. Here the CDR3 DNA reads TGCGCCAGCAGCCATGGGACAGGGTTGTACGAGCAGTACTTC. It codes for CASSHGTGLYEQYF.

The rearrangement uses TRBV20-1 and TRBJ1-1; TRBD1 aligns across 8 bases. Germline values: CDR1 DFQATT, CDR2 SNEGSKA (reference sequence). The CDR3 extends over 11 amino acids. The CDR3 nucleotides read TGCAGGCTACAGGGGGGTACTGAAGCTTTCTTT. It translates to CRLQGGTEAFF.